Detailed here is one TCR beta chain. The time point denotes: pre-sensitization, week 0. Sample treatment: therapeutic diphenylcyclopropenone sensitization with weekly scalp DPC. This sample is part of a study of human T cells and chemical hapten exposure. CDR3 length: 13 residues. Trimming removed 8 bases from V and 4 bases from J, with 12 bases in between. A single record per CDR3 protein comes from TCRdb applying MiXCR to the RACE reads. The sample includes more than 50,000 distinct CDR3 sequences, around 6.6% of them seen just once. Specimen: whole blood, collected in connection with sensitization to the hapten diphenylcyclopropenone (DPC). The V gene is TRBV12-3 or TRBV12-4, the J gene TRBJ1-5; no clear D. This TCR was recovered from a woman aged 25 to 39 with alopecia areata. Some clones in this sample may be carry-over from other donors' samples. CDR3 bases: TGTGCCAGCCGTCCCGGTTGGAATCAGCCCCAGCATTTT. This gives the protein CASRPGWNQPQHF.